These T cell receptor beta chains were read from a single sample in a study of blood T cell repertoires in COVID-19. Profiling relied on immunoSEQ multiplex PCR, and the TCRdb table lists in-frame clones only, not all of them. The data hold 200,000 to 250,000 clones, with about 85% observed a single time. The sequenced sample was peripheral blood. These receptors all stem from a man aged 40-50 years with acute or convalescent COVID-19. CDR3s include the opening cysteine and the closing phenylalanine or tryptophan. A D gene is named only where the DNA matches it firmly. Clone sizes are given selectively: once, few, many, or a class where the clone is expanded.

V gene	clone size	J gene	D gene	CDR3 protein	CDR3 DNA
TRBV13	.	TRBJ1-1	.	CASSLSGAIDEAFF	TGTGCCAGCAGCCTAAGCGGGGCCATCGATGAAGCTTTCTTT
TRBV6-5	.	TRBJ1-5	.	CASSRGQYSNQPQHF	TGTGCCAGCAGCCGAGGACAGTATAGCAATCAGCCCCAGCATTTT
TRBV5-6	.	TRBJ1-1	TRBD1	CASNRGDRGSSTEAFF	TGTGCCAGCAACCGGGGGGACAGGGGTTCGAGTACTGAAGCTTTCTTT
TRBV14	.	TRBJ2-3	.	CASSQYKQARGTDTQYF	TGTGCCAGCAGCCAATACAAACAGGCCCGGGGCACAGATACGCAGTATTTT
TRBV7-3	.	TRBJ2-1	.	CASSLDSSSYNEQFF	TGTGCCAGCAGCTTAGACAGCAGCTCCTACAATGAGCAGTTCTTC
TRBV5-1	.	TRBJ2-5	TRBD2	CASRLSGGAGTQYF	TGCGCCAGCAGATTAAGCGGGGGGGCCGGGACCCAGTACTTC
TRBV5-1	.	TRBJ2-6	TRBD1	CASSTRDRASGANVLTF	TGCGCCAGCAGCACAAGGGACAGGGCCTCTGGGGCCAACGTCCTGACTTTC
TRBV6-6	.	TRBJ1-1	TRBD1	CASSRTPSTGGWNAFF	TGTGCCAGCAGTAGGACCCCTTCGACAGGGGGGTGGAATGCTTTCTTT
TRBV7-8	once	TRBJ2-7	TRBD1	CASSTDQGEQQYF	TGTGCCAGCAGCACAGACCAGGGGGAACAGCAGTACTTC
TRBV28	.	TRBJ2-2	TRBD1	CASSLGDRDTGELFF	TGTGCCAGCAGTTTGGGGGACAGGGACACCGGGGAGCTGTTTTTT
TRBV5-4	.	TRBJ2-4	.	CASSPPTGLAKNIQYF	TGTGCCAGCAGCCCCCCGACAGGTTTGGCCAAAAACATTCAGTACTTC
TRBV4-1	.	TRBJ2-1	.	CASSPRGVWSNEQFF	TGCGCCAGCAGCCCCCGGGGAGTTTGGAGCAATGAGCAGTTCTTC
TRBV20-1	.	TRBJ1-1	.	CSASLRQLGEAFF	TGCAGTGCTAGTCTCCGCCAGTTGGGAGAGGCTTTCTTT
TRBV4-1	.	TRBJ2-5	TRBD2	CASSQGGGNLETQYF	TGCGCCAGCAGCCAAGGGGGAGGGAACCTTGAGACCCAGTACTTC
TRBV5-6	.	TRBJ1-2	.	CASSLLQGNYGYTF	TGTGCCAGCAGCTTGTTGCAGGGAAACTATGGCTACACCTTC
TRBV3-1/TRBV3-2	.	TRBJ2-5	TRBD2	CASSQDRFTSGRLDETQYF	TGTGCCAGCAGCCAAGACCGGTTTACTAGCGGGAGACTAGACGAGACCCAGTACTTC
TRBV14	.	TRBJ1-2	.	CASSKQGTYGYTF	TGTGCCAGCAGCAAGCAGGGTACCTATGGCTACACCTTC